One and the same sample provided the 7 T cell receptor beta chains below, sequenced in a study of a mutant IDH1 vaccine in newly diagnosed glioma. Repertoires were generated with immunoSEQ multiplex PCR, while TCRdb's copy carries only in-frame clones and drops some. The data show around 63,000 clones, about 91% seen once. The time point was: baseline, week 1 (first vaccination visit). Treatment defined: pre-vaccination baseline after standard-of-care therapy. Sequences were derived from PBMCs, sampled from a glioma patient treated with radiotherapy, temozolomide or both. These receptors originate from a man aged 45 to 65 with glioma.

This chain connects TRBV4-1 to TRBJ2-1; D assignment may be TRBD1 or TRBD2 (5 bases each). The V end was cut by 0 bases, the J end by 9 bases, with 12 bases between. The CDR3 totals 14 residues. Germline CDR1 and CDR2: MGHRA and YSYEKL. As DNA, the CDR3 is TGCGCCAGCAGCCAAGAACGGGACCGTGGTGAGCAGTTCTTC. Translation: CASSQERDRGEQFF.

This clone showed up just once. This chain connects TRBV11-1 to TRBJ1-6; the D is unclear. V lost 5 bases to trimming and J lost 3 bases, with 8 bases between them. Germline CDR1 SGHAT, CDR2 FQDESV (reference sequence). CDR3 length: 14 residues. CDR3 bases: TGTGCCAGCAGCGCAAGGAGCTATAATTCACCCCTCCACTTT. Translating gives CASSARSYNSPLHF.

The V and J genes are TRBV14 and TRBJ2-1, with D possibly matching TRBD2 (5 bases). Trimming took off 0 bases at V and 1 base at J, with 10 bases between the two ends. The length of the CDR3 is 16 residues. CDR1 is SGHDN, CDR2 FVKESK, per germline. The CDR3 nucleotides read TGTGCCAGCAGCCAAGATGAACTAGTATCCTACAATGAGCAGTTCTTC. Amino acids: CASSQDELVSYNEQFF.

The V and J genes are TRBV7-2 and TRBJ1-6; perhaps TRBD1 as D (5 bases). CDR3 length: 14 amino acids. Germline CDR1 reads SGHTA; CDR2 reads FQGNSA. V lost 7 bases to trimming and J lost 11 bases, with 18 bases between them. In nucleotides, the CDR3 is TGTGCCAGCACCTCTAGGGGAGTCCACGCACCCCTCCACTTT. It specifies CASTSRGVHAPLHF.

This CDR3 reads CASSVEQYAYEQYF. CDR3 coding DNA: TGTGCCAGCAGCGTAGAACAGTACGCTTACGAGCAGTACTTC. This sequence joins TRBV9 and TRBJ2-7; D is undetermined. Germline CDR1 reads SGDLS; CDR2 reads YYNGEE. This CDR3 is built from 14 residues. V lost 0 bases and J lost 4, with 11 bases in between.

CDR3 nucleotides: TGTGCCAGCAGCTTTGGCCAGGGGGTCACCGGGGAGCTGTTTTTT. Amino acids: CASSFGQGVTGELFF. This chain connects TRBV13 to TRBJ2-2; TRBD1 matches 7 bases. This CDR3 comprises 15 residues. J was trimmed by 4 bases and V by 3 bases; bases with no gene match: 5. Germline CDR1 is PRHDT and CDR2 is FYEKMQ (reference sequence).

On this clone: The same CDR3 is also encoded by other DNA sequences in this sample. The V call is TRBV4-2, the J call TRBJ2-7; D is unresolved. Germline CDR1 LGHNA, CDR2 YNFKEQ. Trimming removed 0 bases at V and 5 bases at J, with 2 bases between. The CDR3 runs to 11 residues. The DNA for the CDR3 is TGTGCCAGCAGCCAAGAAGACGAGCAGTACTTC. Its translation: CASSQEDEQYF.